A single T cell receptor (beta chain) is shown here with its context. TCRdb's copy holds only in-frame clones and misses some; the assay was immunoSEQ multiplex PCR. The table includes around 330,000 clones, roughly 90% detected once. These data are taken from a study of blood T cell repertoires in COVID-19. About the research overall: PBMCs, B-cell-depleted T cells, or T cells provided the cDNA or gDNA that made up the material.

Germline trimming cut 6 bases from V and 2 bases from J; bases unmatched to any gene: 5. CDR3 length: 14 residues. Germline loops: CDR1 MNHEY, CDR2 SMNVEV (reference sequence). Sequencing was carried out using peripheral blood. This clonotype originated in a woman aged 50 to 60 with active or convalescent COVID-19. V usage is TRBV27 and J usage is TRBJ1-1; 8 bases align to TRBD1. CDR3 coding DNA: TGTGCCAGCAGCATCAGGGGGCTAAACACTGAAGCTTTCTTT. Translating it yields CASSIRGLNTEAFF.